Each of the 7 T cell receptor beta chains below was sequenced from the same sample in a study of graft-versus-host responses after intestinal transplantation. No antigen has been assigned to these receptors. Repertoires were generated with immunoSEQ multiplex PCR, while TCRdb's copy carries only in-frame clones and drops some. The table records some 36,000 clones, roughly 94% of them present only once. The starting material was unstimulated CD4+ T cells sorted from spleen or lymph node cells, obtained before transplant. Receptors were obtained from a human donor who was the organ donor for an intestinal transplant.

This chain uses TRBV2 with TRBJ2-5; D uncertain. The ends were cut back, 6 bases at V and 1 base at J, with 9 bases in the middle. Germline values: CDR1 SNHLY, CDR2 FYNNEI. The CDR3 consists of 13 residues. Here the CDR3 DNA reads TGTGCCAGCAGAAAGAACGCCCAAGAGACCCAGTACTTC. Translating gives CASRKNAQETQYF.

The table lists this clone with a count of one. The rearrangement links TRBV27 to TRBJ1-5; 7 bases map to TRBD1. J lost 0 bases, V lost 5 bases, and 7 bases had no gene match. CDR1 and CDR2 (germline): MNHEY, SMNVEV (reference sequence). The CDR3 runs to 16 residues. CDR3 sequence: CASSPRDRYSNQPQHF. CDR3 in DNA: TGTGCCAGCAGTCCCAGGGACAGATATAGCAATCAGCCCCAGCATTTT.

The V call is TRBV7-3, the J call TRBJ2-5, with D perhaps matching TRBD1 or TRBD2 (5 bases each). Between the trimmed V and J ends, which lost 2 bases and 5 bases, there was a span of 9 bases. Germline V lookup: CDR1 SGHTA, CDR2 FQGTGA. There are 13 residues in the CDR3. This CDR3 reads CASSLAREETQYF. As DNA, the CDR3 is TGTGCCAGCAGCTTAGCCAGGGAGGAGACCCAGTACTTC.

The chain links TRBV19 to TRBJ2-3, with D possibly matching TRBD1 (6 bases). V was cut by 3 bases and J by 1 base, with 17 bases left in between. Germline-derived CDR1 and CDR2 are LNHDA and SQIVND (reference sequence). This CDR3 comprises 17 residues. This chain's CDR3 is CASSILVATGRTDTQYF. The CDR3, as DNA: TGTGCCAGTAGTATTCTTGTGGCGACAGGCCGCACAGATACGCAGTATTTT.

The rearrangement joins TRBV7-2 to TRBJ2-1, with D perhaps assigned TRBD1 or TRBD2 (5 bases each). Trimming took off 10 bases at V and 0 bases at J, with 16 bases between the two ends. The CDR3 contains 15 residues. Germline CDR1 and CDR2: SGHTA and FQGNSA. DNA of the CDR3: TGTGCCACCCTAACAGGTGGGGGCTCCTACAATGAGCAGTTCTTC. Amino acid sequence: CATLTGGGSYNEQFF.

CDR3 bases: TGTGCCAGCAGCTTAAATCGCGGCGCCTTCTCTGGAAACACCATATATTTT. Translating gives CASSLNRGAFSGNTIYF. This sequence joins TRBV7-6 and TRBJ1-3; D uncertain. The CDR3 totals 17 residues. Trimming removed 2 bases at V and 0 bases at J, with 14 bases between. Looked up from germline, CDR1 is SGHVS and CDR2 is FNYEAQ.

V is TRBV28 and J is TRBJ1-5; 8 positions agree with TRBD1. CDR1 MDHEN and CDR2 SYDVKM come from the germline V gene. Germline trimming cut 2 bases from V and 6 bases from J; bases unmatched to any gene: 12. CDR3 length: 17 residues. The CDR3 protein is CASSLMSDRVWGQPQHF. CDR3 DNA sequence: TGTGCCAGCAGTTTAATGTCGGACAGGGTTTGGGGTCAGCCCCAGCATTTT.